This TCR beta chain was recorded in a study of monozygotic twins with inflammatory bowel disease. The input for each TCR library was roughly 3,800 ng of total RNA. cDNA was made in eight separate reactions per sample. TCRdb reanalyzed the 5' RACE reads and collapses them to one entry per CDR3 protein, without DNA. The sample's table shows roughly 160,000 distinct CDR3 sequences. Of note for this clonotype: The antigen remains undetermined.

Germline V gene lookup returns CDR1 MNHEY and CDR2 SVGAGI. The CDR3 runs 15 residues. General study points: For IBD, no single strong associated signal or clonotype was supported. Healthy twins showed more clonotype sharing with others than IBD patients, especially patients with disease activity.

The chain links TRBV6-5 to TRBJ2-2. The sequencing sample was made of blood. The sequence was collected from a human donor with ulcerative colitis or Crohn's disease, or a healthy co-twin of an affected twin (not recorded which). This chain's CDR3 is CASSYSKGYTGELFF.